The sequence of this TCR beta chain was determined in a study of blood T cell repertoires in COVID-19. At the level of the study: Samples taken during acute and convalescent COVID-19 were collected in the United States, Italy and Spain. From T cells, B-cell-depleted T cells, or PBMCs came the material, which was cDNA or gDNA.

Enrollees, roughly 18 to 95 years old, lived in about two dozen US areas. Participant-given clinical history determined each cohort assignment. The CDR3 is 14 amino acids. Germline-derived CDR1 and CDR2 are SGDLS and YYNGEE. The V gene lost 6 bases and the J gene lost 8 bases, with 20 bases spanning the gap. Using immunoSEQ multiplex PCR, the repertoire was profiled, and TCRdb retains in-frame clones only, with some absent. The sample has under 300,000 clones, 85% to 95% seen once. J is TRBJ1-2 and V is TRBV9; D is possibly TRBD1 (6 bases). What was sequenced was PBMCs or T cells enriched from blood (not recorded which). This TCR derives from a young woman who had recovered from COVID-19. Here the CDR3 reads CASTPGRGYGGYTF. CDR3 DNA: TGTGCCAGCACCCCAGGGAGGGGGTACGGAGGCTACACCTTC.